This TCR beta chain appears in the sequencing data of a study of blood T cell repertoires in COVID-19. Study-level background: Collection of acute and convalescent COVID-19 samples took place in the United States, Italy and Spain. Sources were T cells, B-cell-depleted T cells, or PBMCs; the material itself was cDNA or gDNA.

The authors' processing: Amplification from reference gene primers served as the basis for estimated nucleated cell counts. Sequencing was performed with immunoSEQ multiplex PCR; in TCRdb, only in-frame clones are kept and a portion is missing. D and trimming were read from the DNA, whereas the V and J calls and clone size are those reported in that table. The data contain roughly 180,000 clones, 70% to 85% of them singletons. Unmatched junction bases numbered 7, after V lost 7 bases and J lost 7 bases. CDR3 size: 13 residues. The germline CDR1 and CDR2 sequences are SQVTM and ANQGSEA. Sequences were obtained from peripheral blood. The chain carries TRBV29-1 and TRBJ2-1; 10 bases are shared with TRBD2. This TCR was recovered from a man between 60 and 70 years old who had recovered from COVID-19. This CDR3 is CSGGAGGLNEQFF. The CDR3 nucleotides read TGCAGCGGTGGAGCGGGGGGGTTGAATGAGCAGTTCTTC.